Below are 31 T cell receptor beta chains sequenced from a single sample in a study of blood T cell repertoires in COVID-19. Method: immunoSEQ multiplex PCR; TCRdb's copy keeps in-frame clones and lacks some. Here the sample spans about 90,000 clones, approximately 80% being singletons. Material for sequencing was peripheral blood. These receptors were collected from a woman in her 70s with acute or convalescent COVID-19.

V and J are TRBV27 and TRBJ2-7; 8 positions match TRBD2. J gave up 4 bases and V 6 bases, and 11 bases lay outside the gene matches. The CDR3 length is 15 residues. Germline CDR1 reads MNHEY; CDR2 reads SMNVEV (reference sequence). CDR3 coding DNA: TGTGCCAGCAGACCAAAAGCGGGAGTTTTATACGAGCAGTACTTC. Translated: CASRPKAGVLYEQYF.

The V call is TRBV21-1, the J call TRBJ2-7; no check of the table's D call, TRBD1, against the DNA was made. TRBV21-1 is labeled a pseudogene. CDR3 size: 15 residues. CDR3 residues: CASSKWGRAKRKQYF. CDR3 DNA: TGTGCCAGCAGCAAATGGGGCAGGGCTAAAAGGAAGCAGTACTTC.

The V call is TRBV2, the J call TRBJ1-1; 10 nucleotides align to TRBD1. CDR3 length: 15 amino acids. V shed 5 bases, J shed 4 bases, and the junction held 7 bases outside the gene matches. The germline V gene has CDR1 SNHLY and CDR2 FYNNEI. The CDR3: CASSLKTGGATEAFF. DNA for the CDR3: TGTGCCAGCAGTCTTAAGACAGGGGGCGCCACTGAAGCTTTCTTT.

The rearrangement links TRBV6-1 to TRBJ1-2; 9 bases fit TRBD1. The trim removed 2 bases at V and 6 bases at J, leaving 1 base unmatched. The CDR3 is made up of 13 amino acids. In germline, CDR1 is MNHNS, CDR2 SASEGT. The CDR3 is CASSEWTGDGYTF. In nucleotides, the CDR3 is TGTGCCAGCAGTGAATGGACAGGGGATGGCTACACCTTC.

This chain uses TRBV13 with TRBJ2-2; 7 bases are shared with TRBD2. CDR3 size: 16 residues. The V segment lost 6 bases and the J segment 5 bases; nucleotides outside the gene matches: 12. From germline, CDR1 is PRHDT and CDR2 FYEKMQ (reference sequence). The CDR3 spells CASRPNRAGNTGELFF. The CDR3 bases are TGTGCCAGCAGACCCAATAGAGCGGGGAATACCGGGGAGCTGTTTTTT.

J is TRBJ2-5 and V is TRBV28; D gene ambiguous. This CDR3 has 12 amino acids. V was trimmed by 6 bases and J by 7 bases, leaving 12 bases between them. The germline V gene encodes CDR1 MDHEN and CDR2 SYDVKM. CDR3: CASRELVGTQYF. The CDR3 DNA reads as TGTGCCAGCAGAGAGCTAGTGGGGACCCAGTACTTC.

The chain employs TRBV11-2 and TRBJ2-3; 13 bases are a match to TRBD2. The length of the CDR3 is 17 residues. V was pared by 5 bases and J by 2 bases, with 7 bases of the junction left unmatched. Germline assignment: CDR1 SGHAT and CDR2 FQNNGV. CDR3 in DNA: TGTGCCAGCAGCCCCCGACTAGCGGGAGGACTCACAGATACGCAGTATTTT. Translation: CASSPRLAGGLTDTQYF.

The V and J genes are TRBV29-1 and TRBJ2-1; 9 nucleotides match TRBD2. Losses at the gene ends were 4 bases for V and 4 bases for J; bases not matched to a gene: 11. The germline V gene has CDR1 SQVTM and CDR2 ANQGSEA. CDR3 length: 16 amino acids. The CDR3, as DNA: TGCAGCGTTGGAGCGCCGGCGGGGGGGGCTTACAATGAGCAGTTCTTC. Its protein product is CSVGAPAGGAYNEQFF.

The chain is built from TRBV6-5 and TRBJ2-7, with D perhaps matching TRBD1 (6 bases). The germline V and J ends were trimmed by 6 bases and 2 bases, with 14 bases remaining between them. In germline, CDR1 is MNHEY, CDR2 SVGAGI. This CDR3 is 14 amino acids long. CDR3: CASSNGPGAYEQYF. The CDR3 DNA reads TGTGCCAGCAGCAACGGGCCAGGGGCCTACGAGCAGTACTTC.

CDR3: CASSLEGAGNQPQHF. CDR3 DNA: TGTGCCAGCAGTTTGGAGGGGGCAGGCAATCAGCCCCAGCATTTT. The V call is TRBV28, the J call TRBJ1-5; 7 bases fit TRBD1. The germline CDR1 and CDR2 sequences are MDHEN and SYDVKM. Trimming took 3 bases from V and 2 from J; bases not matched to a gene: 4. The CDR3 runs 15 residues.

This sequence joins TRBV4-1 and TRBJ1-3; a possible D gene is TRBD1 (6 bases). The CDR3 is 18 residues long. Trimming left V 2 bases short and J 0 bases short, with 17 bases between. Per germline, CDR1 MGHRA and CDR2 YSYEKL. The CDR3 loop reads CASSQLGDIGASGNTIYF. Here the CDR3 DNA reads TGCGCCAGCAGCCAACTAGGGGACATTGGCGCCTCTGGAAACACCATATATTTT.

The J gene is TRBJ2-7, the V gene TRBV19; 9 nucleotides agree with TRBD1. The germline gives CDR1 LNHDA, CDR2 SQIVND (reference sequence). V was clipped by 5 bases and J by 3 bases; unmatched bases: 2. The CDR3 has 13 residues. CDR3 in DNA: TGTGCCAGTAGTCAGACAGGGGGCTACGAGCAGTACTTC. Translating it yields CASSQTGGYEQYF.

This clone has just one count. CDR3 loop: CASGLDTSGGPGELFF. In DNA form, the CDR3 reads TGTGCTAGTGGTTTGGATACTAGCGGGGGCCCCGGGGAGCTGTTTTTT. The chain employs TRBV12-5 and TRBJ2-2; 11 nucleotides match TRBD2. Trimming cost V 1 base and J 6 bases; bases outside gene matches: 4. Germline CDR1 is LGHNT and CDR2 is FRNRAP. The length of the CDR3 is 16 residues.

The gene calls are TRBV6-5 and TRBJ1-4; 8 nucleotides match TRBD1. This CDR3 has 15 residues. V trimming: 7 bases; J trimming: 7 bases; junction bases outside the gene matches: 11. Per germline, CDR1 MNHEY and CDR2 SVGAGI. Here the CDR3 reads CASNTPQGASEKLFF. CDR3 DNA sequence: TGTGCCAGCAATACCCCCCAGGGGGCGAGTGAAAAACTGTTTTTT.

This sequence joins TRBV15 and TRBJ1-1, with 12 bases matching TRBD1. Germline CDR1 is LNHNV and CDR2 is YYDKDF (reference sequence). J lost 1 base, V lost 3 bases, and 6 bases had no gene match. The CDR3 contains 17 residues. The CDR3 loop reads CATSSPGQGAWNTEAFF. The CDR3 DNA reads TGTGCCACCAGCAGCCCGGGACAGGGGGCTTGGAACACTGAAGCTTTCTTT.

The chain carries TRBV4-2 and TRBJ1-2; D remains ambiguous. CDR1 and CDR2 (germline): LGHNA, YNFKEQ. The CDR3 covers 15 residues. The V gene lost 0 bases and the J gene lost 4 bases, with 12 bases spanning the gap. CDR3 nucleotides: TGTGCCAGCAGCCAAGATAGCGGGGTAGCCTATGGCTACACCTTC. It codes for CASSQDSGVAYGYTF.

V is TRBV2 and J is TRBJ1-5; D unclear. Germline loops: CDR1 SNHLY, CDR2 FYNNEI. Trimming shortened V by 3 bases and J by 0 bases, and 6 bases separated the two germline ends. The CDR3 consists of 14 residues. The CDR3 is CASSDSHSNQPQHF. The CDR3 DNA follows: TGTGCCAGCAGTGACAGTCATAGCAATCAGCCCCAGCATTTT.

J is TRBJ1-1 and V is TRBV2, with 9 bases identical to TRBD1. The V gene's germline CDR1 is SNHLY and CDR2 FYNNEI. The CDR3 is 13 amino acids. J lost 4 bases, V lost 9 bases, and 6 bases had no gene match. DNA for the CDR3: TGTGCCAGGATGGGACAGGGCGGCACTGAAGCTTTCTTT. Amino acid sequence: CARMGQGGTEAFF. The variable domain in full, with the rest retrieved from reference TRBV2 and TRBJ1-1, is EPEVTQTPSHQVTQMGQEVILRCVPISNHLYFYWYRQILGQKVEFLVSFYNNEISEKSEIFDDQFSVERPDGSNFTLKIRSTKLEDSAMYFCARMGQGGTEAFFGQGTRLTVV.

The CDR3 loop reads CASSRRTGESYEQYF. DNA of the CDR3: TGTGCCAGCAGTCGACGGACAGGGGAATCCTACGAGCAGTACTTC. V usage is TRBV6-5 and J usage is TRBJ2-7, with TRBD1 identical over 9 bases. Germline trimming cut 5 bases from V and 1 base from J; bases unmatched to any gene: 6. Germline V gives CDR1 MNHEY, CDR2 SVGAGI. This CDR3 is built from 15 residues.

As concerns this clone: The same CDR3 arises from other DNA sequences in this sample as well. The gene calls are TRBV19 and TRBJ1-1; tentative D call: TRBD1 (5 bases). In germline, CDR1 is LNHDA, CDR2 SQIVND (reference sequence). V shed 6 bases and J shed 4 bases, with 12 bases lying between them. This CDR3 has 13 residues. The CDR3 loop is CASRLQGGTEAFF. The CDR3 bases are TGTGCCAGTAGACTTCAGGGTGGCACTGAAGCTTTCTTT.

V and J are TRBV28 and TRBJ1-4; the D is unclear. The CDR3 has 13 residues. Germline V gene lookup returns CDR1 MDHEN and CDR2 SYDVKM. The V gene lost 6 bases and the J gene lost 13 bases, with 18 bases spanning the gap. The CDR3: CASSLRQAEGLFF. Here the CDR3 DNA reads TGTGCCAGCAGCCTCAGACAAGCCGAAGGACTGTTTTTT. The full variable domain, with the rest looked up from reference TRBV28 and TRBJ1-4, is DVKVTQSSRYLVKRTGEKVFLECVQDMDHENMFWYRQDPGLGLRLIYFSYDVKMKEKGDIPEGYSVSREKKERFSLILESASTNQTSMYLCASSLRQAEGLFFGSGTQLSVL.

This clone appeared a single time. This rearrangement joins TRBV27 to TRBJ1-5; no definite D call. The CDR3 spans 17 residues. V lost 4 bases and J 1 base, leaving 17 bases between the germline ends. Germline CDR1 reads MNHEY; CDR2 reads SMNVEV (reference sequence). The DNA of the CDR3 is TGTGCCAGCAGTTCCGTTTGGAGTACGTGCAGCAATCAGCCCCAGCATTTT. It translates to CASSSVWSTCSNQPQHF.

The chain couples TRBV6-6 to TRBJ2-1, with 7 bases matching TRBD2. The CDR3 is 14 amino acids. Germline values: CDR1 MNHNY, CDR2 SVGAGI (reference sequence). CDR3 sequence reads: CATLAASGWDEQFF. In DNA form, the CDR3 reads TGTGCAACCCTGGCGGCTAGCGGTTGGGATGAGCAGTTCTTC.

This chain links TRBV11-2 with TRBJ2-3; 11 nucleotides match TRBD2. Trimming cost V 3 bases and J 0 bases; bases outside gene matches: 8. Germline V lookup: CDR1 SGHAT, CDR2 FQNNGV. The CDR3 totals 18 residues. The CDR3 DNA reads TGTGCCAGCAGCTTCGGAAGTCTAGCGGGGGGTAGCACAGATACGCAGTATTTT. Protein sequence: CASSFGSLAGGSTDTQYF.

The CDR3 here is CASIEGVGRQVNTEAFF. CDR3 nucleotides: TGTGCCAGCATCGAGGGGGTCGGACGTCAGGTGAACACTGAAGCTTTCTTT. The chain uses TRBV2 and TRBJ1-1; tentatively, D is TRBD1 (6 bases). The V end was cut by 7 bases, the J end by 0 bases, with 21 bases between. Germline V CDR1 and CDR2: SNHLY, FYNNEI. The CDR3 spans 17 residues. The variable domain in full, with the rest retrieved from reference TRBV2 and TRBJ1-1, is EPEVTQTPSHQVTQMGQEVILRCVPISNHLYFYWYRQILGQKVEFLVSFYNNEISEKSEIFDDQFSVERPDGSNFTLKIRSTKLEDSAMYFCASIEGVGRQVNTEAFFGQGTRLTVV.

This clone was seen a few times. The V gene is TRBV7-9, the J gene TRBJ2-7, with 9 bases fitting TRBD1. This CDR3 comprises 15 residues. The V gene's germline CDR1 is SEHNR and CDR2 FQNEAQ (reference sequence). V shed 5 bases and J 7 bases; nucleotides not matched to a gene: 12. CDR3 region: CASSRIGTGNSEQYF. Written as DNA, the CDR3 is TGTGCCAGCAGCCGAATCGGGACAGGGAATTCGGAGCAGTACTTC.

This clone has only one observation. The J gene is TRBJ2-7, the V gene TRBV18; 9 bases match TRBD1. Looked up from germline, CDR1 is KGHSH and CDR2 is LQKENI. Trimming at V came to 3 bases and at J to 6 bases, leaving 12 bases not matched to a gene. The CDR3 extends over 16 amino acids. The CDR3 region has the DNA TGTGCCAGCTCACCTAGGGACAGGGCCTTAATCCGCGAGCAGTACTTC. It translates to CASSPRDRALIREQYF. The full variable domain, in which reference TRBV18 and TRBJ2-7 provide the parts outside the CDR3, is NAGVMQNPRHLVRRRGQEARLRCSPMKGHSHVYWYRQLPEEGLKFMVYLQKENIIDESGMPKERFSAEFPKEGPSILRIQQVVRGDSAAYFCASSPRDRALIREQYFGPGTRLTVT.

The chain has TRBV7-9 and TRBJ2-7; 7 positions agree with TRBD2. Germline trimming cut 1 base from V and 3 bases from J; bases unmatched to any gene: 3. The CDR3 has 14 amino acids. Germline V lookup: CDR1 SEHNR, CDR2 FQNEAQ (reference sequence). The CDR3 region has the DNA TGTGCCAGCAGCTTAGGCGGGACTAACTACGAGCAGTACTTC. Residues: CASSLGGTNYEQYF.

This clone has a single count. The chain carries TRBV6-5 and TRBJ2-7, with D unresolved. This CDR3 spans 14 amino acids. Germline CDR1 is MNHEY and CDR2 is SVGAGI. Trimming shortened V by 6 bases and J by 2 bases, and 14 bases separated the two germline ends. The CDR3 here is CASSLVNGPYEQYF. The CDR3, as DNA: TGTGCCAGCAGCCTCGTTAATGGCCCCTACGAGCAGTACTTC.

This clone was seen a handful of times. The V and J genes are TRBV29-1 and TRBJ1-2, with 9 bases matching TRBD1. Germline V lookup: CDR1 SQVTM, CDR2 ANQGSEA. V lost 6 bases to trimming and J lost 8 bases; unmatched junction nucleotides: 10. The CDR3 is 13 amino acids. The CDR3 DNA is TGCAGCGTATACGGACAGGGGATCGGCGGCTACACCTTC. Its translation: CSVYGQGIGGYTF.

The gene calls are TRBV3-1 (or the pseudogene TRBV3-2) and TRBJ1-2; 11 nucleotides agree with TRBD1. CDR1 is LGHDT, CDR2 YNNKEL, per germline (reference sequence). The CDR3 consists of 14 residues. The trim removed 6 bases at V and 4 bases at J, leaving 4 bases unmatched. DNA for the CDR3: TGTGCCAGCAGACCCGGGACAGGGGGCTATGGCTACACCTTC. Protein product: CASRPGTGGYGYTF.